The rows below give T cell receptor beta chains drawn from one sample of a study of control samples from healthy donors and cancer patients. TCRdb keeps only in-frame clones here, not all; method: immunoSEQ multiplex PCR. The sample carries 130,000 or so clones, roughly 84% recorded once. Sequenced sample: blood. These receptors were collected from a man aged 50-59 years in good health. Each CDR3 is given with its conserved first and last residue. D genes are given only for firm matches. The listing skips clone size in some rows; elsewhere it reads once, few, many or a size class.

j_call	d_call	clone_size	v_call	cdr3_aa	cdr3_nt
TRBJ2-1	NA	NA	TRBV28	CASSLGGSNEQFF	TGTGCCAGCAGTCTTGGGGGTTCGAATGAGCAGTTCTTC
TRBJ1-2	TRBD1	NA	TRBV28	CASRTTGTGGLGYTF	TGTGCCAGCAGAACAACCGGGACAGGGGGTTTGGGCTACACCTTC
TRBJ1-3	NA	many	TRBV6-1	CASSEFGDDIGNTIYF	TGTGCCAGCAGTGAATTCGGGGATGACATTGGAAACACCATATATTTT
TRBJ2-2	NA	NA	TRBV5-1	CASSPADSTNTGELFF	TGCGCCAGCAGCCCGGCGGACAGCACGAACACCGGGGAGCTGTTTTTT
TRBJ2-5	NA	NA	TRBV7-9	CASSLAGYETQYF	TGTGCCAGCAGCCTGGCAGGGTATGAGACCCAGTACTTC
TRBJ2-1	NA	few	TRBV7-6	CASSLGQRAAYNEQFF	TGTGCCAGCAGCTTAGGTCAGCGGGCAGCCTACAATGAGCAGTTCTTC
TRBJ2-1	NA	NA	TRBV7-9	CASSLGESSYNEQFF	TGTGCCAGCAGCCTCGGGGAAAGCTCCTACAATGAGCAGTTCTTC
TRBJ1-5	NA	NA	TRBV7-2	CASSLSSRGQPQHF	TGTGCCAGCAGCTTATCTTCACGGGGACAGCCCCAGCATTTT
TRBJ2-5	NA	NA	TRBV29-1	CSVDHISQETQYF	TGCAGCGTTGATCACATATCACAAGAGACCCAGTACTTC
TRBJ1-2	NA	NA	TRBV15	CATSSGQLANYGYTF	TGTGCCACCAGCAGTGGGCAGCTAGCTAACTATGGCTACACCTTC
TRBJ2-5	NA	NA	TRBV5-1	CASSLRLAFQETQYF	TGCGCCAGCAGCTTGAGGCTAGCGTTCCAAGAGACCCAGTACTTC
TRBJ1-1	NA	NA	TRBV7-8	CASSVIQGRVTEAFF	TGTGCCAGCAGCGTCATTCAGGGGCGGGTCACTGAAGCTTTCTTT
TRBJ2-1	NA	NA	TRBV7-2	CASSLALTRADEQFF	TGTGCCAGCAGCTTAGCCCTGACCAGGGCGGATGAGCAGTTCTTC
TRBJ2-3	TRBD2	NA	TRBV7-6	CASRKTSGGAIDTQYF	TGTGCCAGCAGAAAGACTAGCGGGGGGGCCATAGATACGCAGTATTTT
TRBJ2-7	NA	NA	TRBV15	CATSREYTGNTYEQYF	TGTGCCACCAGCAGAGAGTATACAGGGAACACCTACGAGCAGTACTTC
TRBJ1-5	NA	NA	TRBV4-1	CASSQDSSRDNQPQHF	TGCGCCAGCAGCCAAGATAGTAGCAGGGATAATCAGCCCCAGCATTTT
TRBJ2-3	TRBD2	NA	TRBV5-1	CASSLRAGDTDTQYF	TGCGCCAGCAGCTTGCGAGCGGGGGACACAGATACGCAGTATTTT
TRBJ2-6	TRBD1	NA	TRBV5-1	CASSRDRGPGANVLTF	TGCGCCAGCAGCCGGGACAGGGGGCCCGGGGCCAACGTCCTGACTTTC
TRBJ1-1	TRBD1	NA	TRBV27	CASGTAINTEAFF	TGTGCCAGCGGGACAGCTATTAACACTGAAGCTTTCTTT
TRBJ1-1	NA	NA	TRBV4-1	CASSQGQGKKNEAFF	TGCGCCAGCAGCCAAGGGCAGGGTAAGAAAAATGAAGCTTTCTTT
TRBJ1-1	NA	NA	TRBV7-9	CASSLPGGVNTEAFF	TGTGCCAGCAGCTTACCCGGGGGGGTGAACACTGAAGCTTTCTTT
TRBJ2-1	NA	NA	TRBV27	CASKRGSDNEQFF	TGTGCCAGCAAGAGGGGGTCCGACAATGAGCAGTTCTTC
TRBJ1-2	NA	NA	TRBV6-1	CASTREDNYGYTF	TGTGCCAGCACCAGGGAGGACAACTATGGCTACACCTTC
TRBJ1-2	NA	NA	TRBV19	CASSTGISSYGYTF	TGTGCCAGTAGTACAGGGATATCTTCCTATGGCTACACCTTC
TRBJ2-7	NA	NA	TRBV6-6	CASSYVPRGEQYF	TGTGCCAGCAGTTACGTCCCCCGGGGAGAGCAGTACTTC
TRBJ1-1	NA	NA	TRBV7-8	CASSLGAGNTEAFF	TGTGCCAGCAGCTTAGGTGCGGGGAACACTGAAGCTTTCTTT
TRBJ2-7	NA	NA	TRBV6-5	CASSSDRTDKGEQYF	TGTGCCAGCAGTTCCGACCGGACGGACAAGGGGGAGCAGTACTTC
TRBJ1-1	NA	NA	TRBV6-1	CASSDRRAEAFF	TGTGCCAGCAGTGACAGAAGGGCTGAAGCTTTCTTT
TRBJ1-2	NA	NA	TRBV12-2	CASRLNSPAGVYGYTF	TGTGCAAGTCGCCTAAACTCACCCGCGGGAGTCTATGGCTACACCTTC
TRBJ2-2	TRBD1	NA	TRBV2	CAPRDRVTGELFF	TGTGCCCCCAGGGACAGGGTCACCGGGGAGCTGTTTTTT
TRBJ2-1	TRBD2	once	TRBV7-8	CATGLAGYNEQFF	TGTGCCACCGGACTAGCGGGGTACAATGAGCAGTTCTTC
TRBJ1-3	NA	few	TRBV6-2/TRBV6-3	CASSALWGSGNTIYF	TGTGCCAGCAGTGCTCTTTGGGGGTCTGGAAACACCATATATTTT
TRBJ2-2	TRBD1	NA	TRBV30	CACVPGQTTGELFF	TGTGCCTGCGTACCGGGACAGACCACCGGGGAGCTGTTTTTT
TRBJ2-2	TRBD1	NA	TRBV10-1	CASSDISGQGDPGELFF	TGCGCCAGCAGTGATATTTCGGGACAGGGTGATCCCGGGGAGCTGTTTTTT
TRBJ1-2	NA	NA	TRBV19	CASSTIGTDYGYTF	TGTGCCAGTAGTACCATAGGGACGGACTATGGCTACACCTTC
TRBJ2-1	TRBD1	NA	TRBV27	CASSGFLNRGHYNEQFF	TGTGCCAGCAGTGGTTTCTTAAACAGGGGACACTACAATGAGCAGTTCTTC
TRBJ2-3	NA	NA	TRBV30	CAWSATLSTDTQYF	TGTGCCTGGAGTGCGACTCTTAGCACAGATACGCAGTATTTT
TRBJ2-1	TRBD2	NA	TRBV11-2	CASSLSGGGDNEQFF	TGTGCCAGCAGCCTGAGCGGGGGGGGAGACAATGAGCAGTTCTTC
TRBJ2-7	NA	NA	TRBV3-1/TRBV3-2	CASSQRGGGTYEQYF	TGTGCCAGCAGCCAAAGAGGCGGCGGAACCTACGAGCAGTACTTC
TRBJ2-7	NA	once	TRBV10-3	CATKGETYEQYF	TGTGCCACCAAAGGCGAAACCTACGAGCAGTACTTC
TRBJ1-5	TRBD1	NA	TRBV27	CASSPGDRRPYSNQPQHF	TGTGCCAGCAGCCCGGGGGACAGGCGACCTTATAGCAATCAGCCCCAGCATTTT
TRBJ2-7	NA	once	TRBV7-8	CASSLTGRIYEQYF	TGTGCCAGCAGCTTAACAGGGAGGATCTACGAGCAGTACTTC
TRBJ2-6	NA	NA	TRBV5-1	CASSLVPSLSGANVLTF	TGCGCCAGCAGCTTGGTCCCCTCACTCTCTGGGGCCAACGTCCTGACTTTC
TRBJ1-2	NA	NA	TRBV5-1	CASSPSRANYGYTF	TGCGCCAGCAGCCCCTCAAGGGCTAACTATGGCTACACCTTC
TRBJ2-5	NA	NA	TRBV5-6	CASSLEETQYF	TGTGCCAGCAGCCTAGAAGAGACCCAGTACTTC
TRBJ2-2	TRBD2	NA	TRBV7-6	CASSLLLAGGHTGELFF	TGTGCCAGCAGCTTACTTCTAGCGGGGGGCCACACCGGGGAGCTGTTTTTT